Listed below are T cell receptor beta chains from one sample, sequenced in a study of human T cells and chemical hapten exposure. TCRdb re-analysed the RACE reads in MiXCR, keeping a single row per CDR3 protein. The sample has 150,000 to 200,000 distinct CDR3 sequences, about 25% seen once. This sample comprised whole blood, obtained in connection with sensitization to the hapten diphenylcyclopropenone (DPC). The receptor source for this set is a woman aged 35 to 49 with alopecia areata. Some clones in this sample may be carry-over from other donors' samples. The CDR3 runs from the conserved cysteine through the conserved F or W. A D gene is named only where the DNA matches it firmly. Part of the rows lack a size; the others show once, few, many or a class for expanded clones.

d_gene | j_gene | abundance | v_gene | CDR3nt | CDR3aa
. | TRBJ2-1 | . | TRBV29-1 | TGCAGCGCAAGGGGAGCCTCCTCCTACAATGAGCAGTTCTTC | CSARGASSYNEQFF
TRBD2 | TRBJ2-3 | few | TRBV4-1 | TGCGCCAGCAGCCACGGACTAGCGGGACCCACAGATACGCAGTATTTT | CASSHGLAGPTDTQYF
. | TRBJ2-3 | many | TRBV27 | TGTGCCAGCAGGAGCACAGATACGCAGTATTTT | CASRSTDTQYF
TRBD2 | TRBJ2-5 | . | TRBV14 | TGTGCCAGCAGCCATAGCGGGACGGTCCAAGAGACCCAGTACTTC | CASSHSGTVQETQYF
TRBD2 | TRBJ2-7 | few | TRBV20-1 | TGCAGTGCTAGATCAGAGAAGGCCCTAGCGGGACCCTTATTC | CSARSEKALAGPLF
TRBD1 | TRBJ1-1 | few | TRBV4-1 | TGCGCCAGCAGCCTCAAGGGGGACAGCAGGAGCACTGAAGCTTTCTTT | CASSLKGDSRSTEAFF
. | TRBJ2-3 | . | TRBV20-1 | TGCAGTGCTGGGGGGGCACCTAGCACAGATACGCAGTATTTT | CSAGGAPSTDTQYF
. | TRBJ2-1 | . | TRBV20-1 | TGCAGTGCTAGAGCTGTGAGGAACAATGAGCAGTTCTTC | CSARAVRNNEQFF
TRBD2 | TRBJ2-2 | . | TRBV7-6 | TGTGCCAGCAGCCTGACTCTAGCGGGCGACACCGGGGAGCTGTTTTTT | CASSLTLAGDTGELFF
TRBD2 | TRBJ2-7 | few | TRBV25-1 | TGTGCCAGCAGCGCAACGGGGACTAGCGGGCCCCAGTACTTC | CASSATGTSGPQYF
TRBD2 | TRBJ2-1 | many | TRBV27 | TGTGCCAGCAGTTTCTCAACTAGCGGGGATGAGCAGTTCTTC | CASSFSTSGDEQFF
. | TRBJ2-7 | . | TRBV12-3/TRBV12-4 | TGTGCCAGCACTGTGACTAGTGGGCACGAGCAGTACTTC | CASTVTSGHEQYF
. | TRBJ1-6 | . | TRBV20-1 | TGCAGTGCCCGAGCAGGCGGGATAAATTCACCCCTCCACTTT | CSARAGGINSPLHF
. | TRBJ1-1 | few | TRBV6-2/TRBV6-3 | TGTGCCAGCAGTTACTCGATGGGTGCCTGGTTGGGGAACACTGAAGCTTTCTTT | CASSYSMGAWLGNTEAFF
TRBD2 | TRBJ2-5 | many | TRBV20-1 | TGCAGTGCTAGAGGATCCGCGGGAGTAGAGACCCAGTACTTC | CSARGSAGVETQYF
. | TRBJ2-4 | few | TRBV7-2 | TGTGCCAGCAGCTTAGCAATGGATGGGGGAACGGCCAAAAACATTCAGTACTTC | CASSLAMDGGTAKNIQYF
. | TRBJ2-3 | few | TRBV28 | TGTGCCAGCAGTTTAGTGGGTTATTCGACAGATACGCAGTATTTT | CASSLVGYSTDTQYF
. | TRBJ2-3 | . | TRBV20-1 | TGCAGTGCTCTAAGTGGTCGGACCCGCTCTAGCACAGATACGCAGTATTTT | CSALSGRTRSSTDTQYF
TRBD1 | TRBJ2-7 | many | TRBV5-1 | TGCGCCAGCAGCTGGGGACAGGGAACCTACGAGCAGTACTTC | CASSWGQGTYEQYF
. | TRBJ2-6 | . | TRBV20-1 | TGCAGTGCTAGGTCTCCTGGGGCCAACGTCCTGACTTTC | CSARSPGANVLTF
. | TRBJ2-2 | . | TRBV28 | TGTGCCAGCAGTTTCCTTCAGGTGGGGGGTACCGGGGAGCTGTTTTTT | CASSFLQVGGTGELFF
. | TRBJ2-5 | . | TRBV20-1 | TGCAGTGGAAACCGGGCTCGGGTGGCAGAGACCCAGTACTTC | CSGNRARVAETQYF
. | TRBJ2-7 | many | TRBV29-1 | TGCAGCGTTGAAGAGCAGGGTAACGAGCAGTACTTC | CSVEEQGNEQYF
. | TRBJ2-3 | few | TRBV7-9 | TGTGCCAGCAGCCCAGTGGGCGGACAGCAAGATACGCAGTATTTT | CASSPVGGQQDTQYF
TRBD2 | TRBJ2-1 | few | TRBV15 | TGTGCCACCAGCGATAAAGCGGGACCGTCCTACAATGAGCAGTTCTTC | CATSDKAGPSYNEQFF
TRBD1 | TRBJ2-2 | . | TRBV24-1 | TGTGCCACCAGTGGACATGCGGGACAGGAAAACACCGGGGAGCTGTTTTTT | CATSGHAGQENTGELFF
. | TRBJ2-3 | . | TRBV28 | TGTGCCAGCAGTCCCTTGGACTACTTTAGCACAGATACGCAGTATTTT | CASSPLDYFSTDTQYF
. | TRBJ2-5 | few | TRBV4-3 | TGCGCCAGCAGCCAAGATCCGGGGAGAGGGGAGACCCAGTACTTC | CASSQDPGRGETQYF
TRBD1 | TRBJ2-7 | many | TRBV11-2 | TGTGCCAGCAGCACTACCCGGACAGGGAGGTACGAGCAGTACTTC | CASSTTRTGRYEQYF
. | TRBJ2-3 | . | TRBV28 | TGTGCCAGCAGTTATCACTACCAAGCCCCCACAGATACGCAGTATTTT | CASSYHYQAPTDTQYF
. | TRBJ2-3 | . | TRBV2 | TGTGCCAGCAGTGACAAAGTTTCAGATACGCAGTATTTT | CASSDKVSDTQYF
. | TRBJ2-1 | . | TRBV28 | TGTGCCAGCAGTAGGGGGCAAGCGGGGTACAATGAGCAGTTCTTC | CASSRGQAGYNEQFF
TRBD1 | TRBJ1-5 | . | TRBV29-1 | TGCAGCGTTCGAACCGGGACAGGGGGTGATCAGCCCCAGCATTTT | CSVRTGTGGDQPQHF
TRBD2 | TRBJ2-4 | few | TRBV7-9 | TGTGCCATAGCCGGGACTAGCGGTAAAAACATTCAGTACTTC | CAIAGTSGKNIQYF
. | TRBJ1-2 | few | TRBV10-3 | TGTGCCATCAGTGACCCTGTTGGGAGGGAGGGCTATGGCTACACCTTC | CAISDPVGREGYGYTF
TRBD2 | TRBJ2-7 | . | TRBV20-1 | TGCAGTGCTAGAGCTAGCGGGAGGGCTGGAGAGCAGTACTTC | CSARASGRAGEQYF
. | TRBJ2-5 | few | TRBV7-9 | TGTGTCAGCAGCCCAGGACTTCAAGAGACCCAGTACTTC | CVSSPGLQETQYF
. | TRBJ2-3 | few | TRBV29-1 | TGCAGCGTTGAAGAGGTGGCAGGGAGGCAGAAAGATACGCAGTATTTT | CSVEEVAGRQKDTQYF
. | TRBJ2-5 | few | TRBV4-1 | TGCGCCAGCAGCCAAAATGAAGAGACCCAGTACTTC | CASSQNEETQYF
TRBD1 | TRBJ2-1 | many | TRBV29-1 | TGCAGCGTCATCTTAGGACAGGGGGTGGGAAATGAGCAGTTCTTC | CSVILGQGVGNEQFF
TRBD1 | TRBJ1-6 | . | TRBV18 | TGTGCCAGCTCACGGGACAGGGAGAGATCACCCCTCCACTTT | CASSRDRERSPLHF
TRBD1 | TRBJ2-2 | . | TRBV6-5 | TGTGCCAGCACCCCCCGGACAGGGTACACCGGGGAGCTGTTTTTT | CASTPRTGYTGELFF
TRBD1 | TRBJ2-1 | few | TRBV7-9 | TGTGCCAGCAGCTTATTGGGGACAGGGTCGTACAATGAGCAGTTCTTC | CASSLLGTGSYNEQFF
. | TRBJ2-1 | . | TRBV2 | TGTGCCAGCAGTGAAATAGCGGACAATGAGCAGTTCTTC | CASSEIADNEQFF
. | TRBJ2-2 | few | TRBV5-1 | TGCGCCAGCAGCGCCACGGGGAACACCGGGGAGCTGTTTTTT | CASSATGNTGELFF
TRBD1 | TRBJ2-2 | . | TRBV24-1 | TGTGCCACCAGTGACCGGGGACAGATCACTGGGGAGCTGTTTTTT | CATSDRGQITGELFF
. | TRBJ2-7 | once | TRBV5-1 | TGCGCCAGCAGCTTGACCTACCCAGGGGAACGCGAGCAGTACTTC | CASSLTYPGEREQYF
TRBD2 | TRBJ2-1 | . | TRBV11-2 | TGTGCCAGCCTCCTGGGACTAGCGGGAGAAGGCGAGCAGTTCTTC | CASLLGLAGEGEQFF
. | TRBJ1-1 | few | TRBV10-3 | TGTGCCACCTCGGGCCGGACGAACACTGAAGCTTTCTTT | CATSGRTNTEAFF
. | TRBJ1-6 | . | TRBV7-3 | TGTGCCAGCAGCTTAAACAGGGAGAATTCACCCCTCCACTTT | CASSLNRENSPLHF
. | TRBJ1-4 | few | TRBV10-3 | TGTGCCATCAGTGAGTCGGTCAGTACTGAAAAACTGTTTTTT | CAISESVSTEKLFF
. | TRBJ2-7 | few | TRBV7-6 | TGTGCCAGCACCACCCCCTCGGGCCCTTTACACTTC | CASTTPSGPLHF
TRBD1 | TRBJ1-2 | few | TRBV28 | TGTGCCAGCAGATACAGGGGTTTGGGTGGCTACACCTTC | CASRYRGLGGYTF
. | TRBJ1-5 | . | TRBV6-2/TRBV6-3 | TGTGCCAGCAGACCCGGGGGCTTTAGCAATCAGCCCCAGCATTTT | CASRPGGFSNQPQHF
. | TRBJ1-5 | few | TRBV6-2/TRBV6-3 | TGTGCCAGCAGTGACATCGACCAGCCCCAGCATTTT | CASSDIDQPQHF
. | TRBJ1-5 | few | TRBV4-3 | TGCGCCAGCAGCCAAGACGGATTAAGCAATCAGCCCCAGCATTTT | CASSQDGLSNQPQHF
TRBD2 | TRBJ2-3 | few | TRBV7-2 | TGTGCCAGCAGATGGCGGGAGTCGAGCACAGATACGCAGTATTTT | CASRWRESSTDTQYF